This T cell receptor (beta chain) was sequenced during a study of shared clonotypes between healthy human individuals. Study-wide findings and caveats: The expectation was that sequencing depth would affect clonotype sharing among donors. Among non-shared clonotypes, generation probabilities were lower than among those shared by all four donors.

About this clone itself: Its antigen remains unknown. Distinct nucleotide sequences in the sample also encode this CDR3.

The run depth of the assay was deep. This table comes from immunoSEQ multiplex PCR, and its TCRdb copy is limited to in-frame clones, with some not included. The data show over a million clones, with about three quarters seen just once and about 1.5% held by the top ten. Sequencing was performed on memory CD4+ T cells sorted from blood. As to subset: CD45RA-negative fraction. The TCR originated in a man between 18 and 35 years old in good health.

CDR3 sequence reads: CASSLDRGSEQYF. DNA for the CDR3: TGTGCCAGCAGCTTAGACAGGGGAAGCGAGCAGTACTTC. The rearrangement joins TRBV11-2 to TRBJ2-7; perhaps TRBD1 as D (6 bases). The CDR3 extends over 13 amino acids. V lost 0 bases to trimming and J lost 6 bases, with 9 bases between them. From germline, CDR1 is SGHAT and CDR2 FQNNGV.